This record covers a single TCR beta chain. Its antigen is undetermined. Per the germline V gene, CDR1 is DFQATT and CDR2 is SNEGSKA (reference sequence). V lost 4 bases, J lost 1 base, and 10 bases lay in between. CDR3 length: 13 residues. The data are from a study of Graves' ophthalmopathy and Graves' hyperthyroidism. Transcripts of RNA were the source for amplifying TCR beta CDR3 regions. A first-round RT-PCR used HTBI primers, followed by a second-round multiplex PCR. TCRdb used MiXCR to reprocess the multiplex PCR reads, holding one entry per CDR3 protein. Found here are about 740,000 distinct CDR3 sequences, approximately 40% of them singletons; the top ten hold approximately 46%. Findings and limits, study-wide: Sensitivity of 87.88% and specificity of 70% to 84% were achieved when a 13-signature model separated ophthalmopathy from stable hyperthyroidism. Clonotypes were expanded in thyroid at above 0.001 frequency, and most also appeared in blood.

This TCR was sampled from an adult man with Graves' ophthalmopathy. Sequenced sample: peripheral blood. This chain links TRBV20-1 with TRBJ2-5, with a tentative D call TRBD2 (6 bases). CDR3 DNA: TGCAGTGCTACACGACTAGGCCAAGAGACCCAGTACTTC. Protein product: CSATRLGQETQYF.